This T cell receptor (beta chain) was identified in a study of T cell responses to AZD1222 COVID-19 vaccine. Study information: Second-dose schedules of about 4 or about 12 weeks were combined.

Profiled with immunoSEQ multiplex PCR; TCRdb holds only in-frame clones, not every one. The sample lists more than 90,000 clones; around 81% were seen once. Overall study results and limits: A mostly white British donor set with more females was recruited, and clonal diversity was possibly underestimated.

As concerns this clone: Its antigen is currently unknown.

The sample here was peripheral blood, taken on day 0 of AZD1222 vaccination. The TCR originated in an adult in good health.

CDR3 sequence: CASRDTNNYGYTF. CDR3 in DNA: TGTGCCAGCAGGGACACGAATAACTATGGCTACACCTTC. This chain connects TRBV28 to TRBJ1-2, with D possibly matching TRBD1 (5 bases). Germline lookup yields CDR1 MDHEN and CDR2 SYDVKM. The V and J ends lost 6 bases and 1 base respectively, with 9 bases between them. This CDR3 is 13 amino acids long.